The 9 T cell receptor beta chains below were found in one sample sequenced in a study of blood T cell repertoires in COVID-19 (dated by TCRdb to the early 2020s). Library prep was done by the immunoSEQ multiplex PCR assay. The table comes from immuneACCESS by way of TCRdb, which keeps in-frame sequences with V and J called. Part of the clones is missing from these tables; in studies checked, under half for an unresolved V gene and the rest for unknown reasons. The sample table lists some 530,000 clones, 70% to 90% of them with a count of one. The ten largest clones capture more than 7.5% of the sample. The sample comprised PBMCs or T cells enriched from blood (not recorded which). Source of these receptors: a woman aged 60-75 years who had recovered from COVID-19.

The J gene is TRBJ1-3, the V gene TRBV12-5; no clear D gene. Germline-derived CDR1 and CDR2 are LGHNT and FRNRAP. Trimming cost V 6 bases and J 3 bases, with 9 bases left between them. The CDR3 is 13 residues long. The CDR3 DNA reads TGTGCTAGTGGCACCTCAGGTGGAAACACCATATATTTT. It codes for CASGTSGGNTIYF.

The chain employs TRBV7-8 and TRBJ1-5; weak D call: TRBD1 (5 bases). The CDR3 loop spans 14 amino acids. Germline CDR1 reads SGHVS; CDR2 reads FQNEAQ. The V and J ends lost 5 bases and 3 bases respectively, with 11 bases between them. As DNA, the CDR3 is TGTGCCAGCAGCACACGACAGCTCAATCAGCCCCAGCATTTT. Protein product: CASSTRQLNQPQHF.

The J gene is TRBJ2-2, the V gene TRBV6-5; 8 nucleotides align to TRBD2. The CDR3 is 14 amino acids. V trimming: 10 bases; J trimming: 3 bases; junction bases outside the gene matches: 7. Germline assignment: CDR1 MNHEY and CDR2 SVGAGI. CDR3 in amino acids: CATRGGPHTGELFF. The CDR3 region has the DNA TGTGCCACCCGGGGGGGGCCCCACACCGGGGAGCTGTTTTTT.

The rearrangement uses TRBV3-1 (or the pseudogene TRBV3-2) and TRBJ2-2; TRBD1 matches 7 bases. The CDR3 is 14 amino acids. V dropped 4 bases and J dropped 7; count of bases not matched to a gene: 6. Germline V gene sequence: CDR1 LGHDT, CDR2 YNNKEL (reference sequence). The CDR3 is CASSLRDSFGELFF. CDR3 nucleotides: TGTGCCAGCAGCCTCCGGGACAGCTTCGGGGAGCTGTTTTTT.

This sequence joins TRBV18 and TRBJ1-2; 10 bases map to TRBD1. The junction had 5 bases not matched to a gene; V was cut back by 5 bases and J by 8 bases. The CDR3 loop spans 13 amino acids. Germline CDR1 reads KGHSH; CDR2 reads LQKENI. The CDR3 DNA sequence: TGTGCCAGCTCAAGACAGGGGGCGTGGGGCTACACCTTC. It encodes CASSRQGAWGYTF.

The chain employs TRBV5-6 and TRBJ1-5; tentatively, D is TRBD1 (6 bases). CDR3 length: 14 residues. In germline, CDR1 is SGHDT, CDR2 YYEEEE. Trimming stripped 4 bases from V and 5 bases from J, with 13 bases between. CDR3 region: CASSLQGGDQPQHF. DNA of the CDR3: TGTGCCAGCAGCCTACAGGGTGGGGATCAGCCCCAGCATTTT.

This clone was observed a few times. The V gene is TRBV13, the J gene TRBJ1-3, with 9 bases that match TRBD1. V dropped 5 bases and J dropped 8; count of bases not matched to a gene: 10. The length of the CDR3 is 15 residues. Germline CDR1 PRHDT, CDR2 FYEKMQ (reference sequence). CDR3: CASSRRGQGKDTIYF. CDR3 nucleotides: TGTGCCAGCAGCAGGAGGGGACAGGGCAAGGACACCATATATTTT.

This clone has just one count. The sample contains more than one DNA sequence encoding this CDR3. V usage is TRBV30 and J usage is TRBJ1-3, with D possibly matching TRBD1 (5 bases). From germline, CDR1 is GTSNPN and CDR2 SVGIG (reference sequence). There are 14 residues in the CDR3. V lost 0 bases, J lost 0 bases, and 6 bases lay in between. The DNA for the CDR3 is TGTGCCTGGAGTGTAGACAGCTCTGGAAACACCATATATTTT. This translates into CAWSVDSSGNTIYF.

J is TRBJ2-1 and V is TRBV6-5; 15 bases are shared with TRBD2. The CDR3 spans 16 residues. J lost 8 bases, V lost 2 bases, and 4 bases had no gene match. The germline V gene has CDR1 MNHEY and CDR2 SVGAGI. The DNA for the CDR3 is TGTGCCAGCAGTTACCTAGGACTAGCGGGGGGGGATGAGCAGTTCTTC. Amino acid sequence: CASSYLGLAGGDEQFF.